This TCR beta chain was identified during a study of cytomegalovirus exposure and HLA in healthy donors. Study-level information: Early released data had around 79 million unique TCRs, all coming from HLA-typed donors. General study findings and limits: Later analysis suggested most CMV-associated TCR beta chains were HLA-restricted. It is likely that the observed cluster of highly shared sequence variants was a sequencing artifact. HLA-A and HLA-B allele assignments for most subjects were reportedly predicted accurately using TCR beta sequences.

A note on this clone: Its antigen is still unknown.

60 Vbeta and 13 Jbeta primers were used in PCR. The method was immunoSEQ multiplex PCR; TCRdb's version includes in-frame clones alone and lacks a portion of them. The sample yields 200,000 or so clones, around four fifths seen once. Specimen: PBMCs. This clonotype originated in a man in his forties or fifties in good health and CMV-seronegative.

The CDR3 protein is CASSEWGGDEQFF. As DNA, the CDR3 is TGTGCCAGCAGCGAGTGGGGGGGCGATGAGCAGTTCTTC. The V and J genes are TRBV9 and TRBJ2-1; D is perhaps TRBD2 (7 bases). With 3 bases removed from V and 8 bases from J, the gap between germline ends came to 12 bases. This CDR3 has 13 amino acids. Germline CDR1 is SGDLS and CDR2 is YYNGEE.